Listed below are T cell receptor beta chains from one sample, sequenced in a study of T cell responses to AZD1222 COVID-19 vaccine. TCRdb's table, derived via immunoSEQ multiplex PCR, lists solely in-frame clones and lacks some. The sample lists some 120,000 clones, approximately 90% occurring once. The sequencing here drew on peripheral blood, taken on day 0 of AZD1222 vaccination. The receptors derive from an adult in good health. Both conserved end residues are part of each CDR3. Fields, in order: CDR3 DNA, CDR3 protein, J gene, D gene, V gene, clone size. D genes are given only for firm matches. Clone size, where shown, is once, few, many, or a class for clones that have expanded.

CDR3 DNA: TGTGCCAGCAGTTCAGACGGACAGGGGCGCGTCGGCTACACCTTC
CDR3 protein: CASSSDGQGRVGYTF
J gene: TRBJ1-2
D gene: TRBD1
V gene: TRBV28
clone size: .

CDR3 DNA: TGCAGCGCTGCATCAGGACCTATTAGCTCCTACGAGCAGTACTTC
CDR3 protein: CSAASGPISSYEQYF
J gene: TRBJ2-7
D gene: .
V gene: TRBV29-1
clone size: .

CDR3 DNA: TGTGCCAGCACCTTGGGGGGGGCCCATGGGAACACCATATATTTT
CDR3 protein: CASTLGGAHGNTIYF
J gene: TRBJ1-3
D gene: .
V gene: TRBV7-2
clone size: .

CDR3 DNA: TGTGCCAGCAGCGGCCAGGGGACAGGGTCCTACGAGCAGTACTTC
CDR3 protein: CASSGQGTGSYEQYF
J gene: TRBJ2-7
D gene: TRBD1
V gene: TRBV7-6
clone size: .

CDR3 DNA: TGTGCCAGTAGACTGGGGACAGGCTATGGCTACACCTTC
CDR3 protein: CASRLGTGYGYTF
J gene: TRBJ1-2
D gene: TRBD1
V gene: TRBV19
clone size: .

CDR3 DNA: TGCGCCAGCAGCCACCTCCGGGACTTAAATGAGCAGTTCTTC
CDR3 protein: CASSHLRDLNEQFF
J gene: TRBJ2-1
D gene: .
V gene: TRBV4-1
clone size: .

CDR3 DNA: TGCAGCGTTGGGGGGACGGGGGACACTGAAGCTTTCTTT
CDR3 protein: CSVGGTGDTEAFF
J gene: TRBJ1-1
D gene: .
V gene: TRBV29-1
clone size: .

CDR3 DNA: TGTGCCATCAGTGCGCCAGGAGGGGAGACCCAGTACTTC
CDR3 protein: CAISAPGGETQYF
J gene: TRBJ2-5
D gene: .
V gene: TRBV10-3
clone size: .

CDR3 DNA: TGCGCCAGCAGCTTGGCCTTGGGGCTCACTGAAGCTTTCTTT
CDR3 protein: CASSLALGLTEAFF
J gene: TRBJ1-1
D gene: .
V gene: TRBV5-1
clone size: once

CDR3 DNA: TGTGCCAGCAGCACCAACCGGGGGGCCCTATACGAGCAGTACTTC
CDR3 protein: CASSTNRGALYEQYF
J gene: TRBJ2-7
D gene: .
V gene: TRBV7-6
clone size: .

CDR3 DNA: TGCGCCAGCAGCTTGGAGGGAAGGCCTGGAAACACCATATATTTT
CDR3 protein: CASSLEGRPGNTIYF
J gene: TRBJ1-3
D gene: .
V gene: TRBV5-1
clone size: .

CDR3 DNA: TGTGCCAGCATCCCCCCCGCCGGTTACGAGCAGTACTTC
CDR3 protein: CASIPPAGYEQYF
J gene: TRBJ2-7
D gene: .
V gene: TRBV7-9
clone size: .

CDR3 DNA: TGTGCCAGTACAAGGGGGCAATCGGTCCCGAGCACTGAAGCTTTCTTT
CDR3 protein: CASTRGQSVPSTEAFF
J gene: TRBJ1-1
D gene: TRBD1
V gene: TRBV19
clone size: .

CDR3 DNA: TGTGCCAGCAGCTTAAGGGAGGGTGCGGATGGCTACACCTTC
CDR3 protein: CASSLREGADGYTF
J gene: TRBJ1-2
D gene: .
V gene: TRBV7-3
clone size: .

CDR3 DNA: TGTGCCAGCAGTTATACAGGGGCTTCCGGAAACACCATATATTTT
CDR3 protein: CASSYTGASGNTIYF
J gene: TRBJ1-3
D gene: TRBD1
V gene: TRBV6-5
clone size: .

CDR3 DNA: TGTGCCAGTAGTATAGGGAGGAGGAGAAGCAATCAGCCCCAGCATTTT
CDR3 protein: CASSIGRRRSNQPQHF
J gene: TRBJ1-5
D gene: .
V gene: TRBV19
clone size: .